This TCR beta chain was recovered during a study of Ad26.COV2.S vaccination and SARS-CoV-2 variants. Study background: A participant enrolled in the COV1001 Ad26.COV2.S trial arm provided the sample.

Treatment meaning: around 19 received Ad26.COV2.S at low or high dose, single or two shots; about 5 received placebo; per-sample allocation not given. Samples analyzed were those drawn on day 63 after the first vaccine or placebo injection. It was Wuhan-strain SARS-CoV-2 spike that the Ad26 vaccine vector expressed. Profiling relied on immunoSEQ multiplex PCR, and the TCRdb table lists in-frame clones only, not all of them. The sample lists about half a million clones; roughly nine tenths were seen once. The CDR3 has 15 residues. V lost 1 base, J lost 4 bases, and 13 bases lay in between. CDR1 is KGHSH and CDR2 is LQKENI in the germline V gene. The study's findings and limits: Recipients of either vaccine or placebo displayed similar breadth of non-spike TCRs.

Points on this clone: The antigen is undetermined.

This clonotype was sampled from a person between 18 and 65 years old who received the Ad26.COV2.S COVID-19 vaccine or a placebo. The chain combines TRBV18 with TRBJ1-1; D not certain. This sample comprised peripheral blood, obtained in a trial of Ad26.COV2.S vaccine versus placebo. In nucleotides, the CDR3 is TGTGCCAGCTCACCACAGAGGGTTGTGGCCACTGAAGCTTTCTTT. Protein sequence: CASSPQRVVATEAFF.